This entry concerns a single T cell receptor beta chain. As processed by the authors: Nucleated cell number was recorded as an estimate derived from reference gene primer amplification. The protocol was immunoSEQ multiplex PCR, while the TCRdb copy is restricted to in-frame clones and leaves out a portion. V and J calls and clone size are those listed in that table; D and trimming were worked out from the DNA. The sample includes 190,000 or so clones, around 83% of them seen just once. This entry belongs to a study of blood T cell repertoires in COVID-19. Study at large: There were acute and convalescent COVID-19 samples, and they came from the United States, Italy and Spain.

This CDR3 comprises 17 residues. V trimming: 3 bases; J trimming: 8 bases; junction bases outside the gene matches: 16. From germline, CDR1 is LNHDA and CDR2 SQIVND (reference sequence). Input material: peripheral blood. The TCR sequence derives from a woman aged 25 to 39 with active or convalescent COVID-19. The chain combines TRBV19 with TRBJ1-2, with 9 positions matching TRBD1. The CDR3 spells CASSIGGTGGAAGGYTF. The CDR3, as DNA: TGTGCCAGTAGTATCGGGGGAACAGGGGGCGCGGCGGGCGGCTACACCTTC.